The 31 T cell receptor beta chains reported below all come from one sample, sequenced in a study of T cells expressing NK-cell markers. TCRdb reanalyzed the 5' RACE reads, giving one entry per CDR3 protein sequence and no DNA. The sample's table shows 550,000 to 600,000 distinct CDR3 sequences. The specimen sequenced was blood T cells: a sorted CD56 or NKG2C T cell subset, CD4+ or CD8+ T cells, or bulk PBMC T cells (not recorded which). All receptors come from a man between 18 and 35 years old in good health.

The rearrangement joins TRBV4-1 to TRBJ2-2. Germline-derived CDR1 and CDR2 are MGHRA and YSYEKL. This CDR3 has 13 residues. This CDR3 reads CASSQESIGELFF.

CDR3 loop: CASSYQTRNTGELFF. The chain uses TRBV11-2 and TRBJ2-2. The CDR3 runs 15 residues. Germline V CDR1 and CDR2: SGHAT, FQNNGV.

The V gene is TRBV15, the J gene TRBJ2-5; TCRdb proposes TRBD1, but this gene call is untestable without DNA. CDR1 is LNHNV and CDR2 is YYDKDF in the germline V gene (reference sequence). This CDR3 has 16 residues. The CDR3 loop reads CATSRGTGQGMETQYF.

V is TRBV5-1 and J is TRBJ2-1; TCRdb reports TRBD2, a call that lacks DNA to check it against. The V gene's germline CDR1 is SGHRS and CDR2 YFSETQ. The CDR3 is made up of 14 amino acids. The CDR3: CASTTSGRAAEQFF. Using reference TRBV5-1 and TRBJ2-1 for the parts outside the CDR3, the full variable domain is KAGVTQTPRYLIKTRGQQVTLSCSPISGHRSVSWYQQTPGQGLQFLFEYFSETQRNKGNFPGRFSGRQFSNSRSEMNVSTLELGDSALYLCASTTSGRAAEQFFGPGTRLTVL.

V is TRBV20-1 and J is TRBJ2-1. This CDR3 is 13 amino acids long. Germline-derived CDR1 and CDR2 are DFQATT and SNEGSKA (reference sequence). The CDR3 is CSAGSFGGGEQFF.

This chain connects TRBV9 to TRBJ1-1; TCRdb lists TRBD1, though no DNA is available to test this call. Germline assignment: CDR1 SGDLS and CDR2 YYNGEE. The CDR3 spans 17 residues. The CDR3 reads CASSVDNRGWRNTEAFF.

V is TRBV11-2 and J is TRBJ2-5; checking the TCRdb D call of TRBD2 is not possible without DNA. CDR3 length: 20 amino acids. Germline values: CDR1 SGHAT, CDR2 FQNNGV. The CDR3 sequence is CASSLDPFRLAGGERETQYF.

The chain has TRBV5-5 and TRBJ2-5; TCRdb names TRBD1, which stays unverified in the absence of DNA. Per the germline V gene, CDR1 is SGHKS and CDR2 is YYEKEE (reference sequence). The CDR3 sequence is 15 residues long. This CDR3 reads CASSVTGDVQETQYF.

This chain links TRBV12-3 or TRBV12-4 with TRBJ1-1; the TRBD1 assignment by TCRdb is unverifiable without DNA. The CDR3 contains 15 residues. The CDR3: CASSLPDRLNTEAFF.

The rearrangement joins TRBV29-1 to TRBJ2-2. The CDR3 spans 13 residues. Germline CDR1 and CDR2: SQVTM and ANQGSEA. The chain's CDR3 is CSVTFLNTGELFF.

The chain uses TRBV7-8 and TRBJ1-5. This CDR3 region has 16 residues. Germline CDR1 and CDR2: SGHVS and FQNEAQ. The chain's CDR3 is CASSLAGKIVNQPQHF.

The J gene is TRBJ2-1, the V gene TRBV21-1; with no DNA, the TCRdb D assignment of TRBD1 cannot be verified. TRBV21-1 is reported as a pseudogene. The CDR3 loop spans 16 amino acids. The chain's CDR3 is CASSIVGTGCHNEQFF.

The chain uses TRBV29-1 and TRBJ2-2; TCRdb outputs TRBD1, but without DNA this stays unchecked. Germline V gene sequence: CDR1 SQVTM, CDR2 ANQGSEA. The CDR3 runs 15 residues. CDR3 loop: CSGMDREGNTGELFF.

The V gene is TRBV21-1, the J gene TRBJ2-5; without DNA, the TCRdb call of TRBD2 cannot be checked. TRBV21-1 corresponds to a pseudogene. CDR3 length equals 17 residues. The CDR3 sequence: CASSKRGTSGGQETQYF.

The rearrangement joins TRBV12-3 or TRBV12-4 to TRBJ2-3; TCRdb returns TRBD2, unconfirmable since there is no DNA. The CDR3 consists of 18 residues. CDR3 sequence: CASSNLLTSGRPTDTQYF.

This chain joins TRBV5-1 and TRBJ2-1; TCRdb calls TRBD1, which cannot be checked without DNA. From germline, CDR1 is SGHRS and CDR2 YFSETQ. CDR3 length: 16 residues. The CDR3 region is CASSFYRDRVYNEQFF.

The V call is TRBV4-2, the J call TRBJ2-5; TCRdb lists TRBD2, though no DNA is available to test this call. The CDR3 spans 17 residues. The germline V gene has CDR1 LGHNA and CDR2 YNFKEQ. The CDR3 sequence: CASSPGTSGTYQETQYF.

This chain joins TRBV10-2 and TRBJ1-2; TCRdb reports TRBD1, a call that lacks DNA to check it against. There are 14 residues in the CDR3. Germline V gene sequence: CDR1 WSHSY, CDR2 SAAADI. Here the CDR3 reads CASRATGFNYGYTF.

This rearrangement joins TRBV9 to TRBJ2-1; TCRdb returns TRBD1, unconfirmable since there is no DNA. The CDR3 runs to 15 residues. Germline-derived CDR1 and CDR2 are SGDLS and YYNGEE. The CDR3: CASSVVDRSGNEQFF.

CDR3 region: CASSLMISGSVDEQFF. This chain uses TRBV5-8 with TRBJ2-1; TCRdb picks TRBD2, but there is no DNA to check that call. The length of the CDR3 is 16 residues. CDR1 and CDR2 (germline): SGHTS, YDEGEE.

V and J are TRBV7-2 and TRBJ1-6. The germline gives CDR1 SGHTA, CDR2 FQGNSA. The CDR3 loop spans 15 amino acids. The CDR3 reads CASSLAQRNNSPLHF. The full variable domain, in which reference TRBV7-2 and TRBJ1-6 provide the parts outside the CDR3, is GAGVSQSPSNKVTEKGKDVELRCDPISGHTALYWYRQSLGQGLEFLIYFQGNSAPDKSGLPSDRFSAERTGGSVSTLTIQRTQQEDSAVYLCASSLAQRNNSPLHFGNGTRLTVT.

The chain has TRBV4-3 and TRBJ2-3; TCRdb's D gene call, TRBD1, goes unchecked for lack of DNA. The germline V gene has CDR1 LGHNA and CDR2 YSLEER. The CDR3 runs 17 residues. The CDR3 is CASSQDPGGDGTDTQYF.

This sequence joins TRBV29-1 and TRBJ2-1; the D gene TCRdb calls, TRBD1, cannot be checked with no DNA. There are 15 residues in the CDR3. CDR1 and CDR2 (germline): SQVTM, ANQGSEA. The CDR3 protein is CSVTGTSSSYNEQFF.

The chain carries TRBV3-1 and TRBJ2-2. The CDR3 contains 12 residues. The germline V gene has CDR1 LGHDT and CDR2 YNNKEL (reference sequence). The CDR3 spells CASSQGPGELFF.

This sequence joins TRBV20-1 and TRBJ1-6. CDR1 and CDR2 from the germline V gene are DFQATT and SNEGSKA (reference sequence). The CDR3 consists of 17 residues. CDR3 protein: CSARDPRGGSYNSPLHF.

The gene calls are TRBV11-2 and TRBJ1-2. This CDR3 region has 18 residues. The germline gives CDR1 SGHAT, CDR2 FQNNGV. CDR3 amino acids: CASSQGRQGRRNYYGYTF.

This chain connects TRBV12-3 or TRBV12-4 to TRBJ2-6; TCRdb lists TRBD1, though no DNA is available to test this call. The CDR3 length is 14 residues. CDR3 protein: CATLQDSGANVLTF.

The chain links TRBV5-1 to TRBJ2-7; TCRdb's D call of TRBD1 is untestable without DNA. The CDR3 contains 16 residues. Per the germline V gene, CDR1 is SGHRS and CDR2 is YFSETQ. Here the CDR3 reads CASSLSLRTGSYEQYF. Using reference TRBV5-1 and TRBJ2-7 for the parts outside the CDR3, the full variable domain is KAGVTQTPRYLIKTRGQQVTLSCSPISGHRSVSWYQQTPGQGLQFLFEYFSETQRNKGNFPGRFSGRQFSNSRSEMNVSTLELGDSALYLCASSLSLRTGSYEQYFGPGTRLTVT.

The V gene is TRBV6-5, the J gene TRBJ1-1. The V gene's germline CDR1 is MNHEY and CDR2 SVGAGI. There are 17 residues in the CDR3. The CDR3 sequence is CASSLGTLQGMNTEAFF.

The rearrangement uses TRBV20-1 and TRBJ2-5. CDR1 and CDR2 from the germline V gene are DFQATT and SNEGSKA (reference sequence). The length of the CDR3 is 18 residues. CDR3 in amino acids: CSARDASGKQRLSETQYF.

The chain has TRBV2 and TRBJ2-2; TCRdb's D call of TRBD2 is untestable without DNA. Looked up from germline, CDR1 is SNHLY and CDR2 is FYNNEI. This CDR3 is 16 amino acids long. The chain's CDR3 is CASSRLSGYGAGELFF.